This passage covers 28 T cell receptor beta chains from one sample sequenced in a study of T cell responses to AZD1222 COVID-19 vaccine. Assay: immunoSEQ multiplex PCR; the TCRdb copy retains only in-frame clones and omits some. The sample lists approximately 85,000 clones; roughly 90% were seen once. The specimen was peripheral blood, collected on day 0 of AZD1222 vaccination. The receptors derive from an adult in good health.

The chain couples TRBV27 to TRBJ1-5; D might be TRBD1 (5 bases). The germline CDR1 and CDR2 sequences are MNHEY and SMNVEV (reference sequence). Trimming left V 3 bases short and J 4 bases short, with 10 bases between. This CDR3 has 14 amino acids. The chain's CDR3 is CASSFGGINQPQHF. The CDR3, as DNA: TGTGCCAGCAGTTTTGGGGGGATTAATCAGCCCCAGCATTTT.

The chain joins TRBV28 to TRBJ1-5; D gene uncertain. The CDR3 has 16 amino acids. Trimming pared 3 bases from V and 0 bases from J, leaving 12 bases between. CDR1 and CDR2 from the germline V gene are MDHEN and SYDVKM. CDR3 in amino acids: CASSFIQPDSNQPQHF. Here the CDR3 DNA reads TGTGCCAGCAGTTTTATTCAGCCCGATAGCAATCAGCCCCAGCATTTT.

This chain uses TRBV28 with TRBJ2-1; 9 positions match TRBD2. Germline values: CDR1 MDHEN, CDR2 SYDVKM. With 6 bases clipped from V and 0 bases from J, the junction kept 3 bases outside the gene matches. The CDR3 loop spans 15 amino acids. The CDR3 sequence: CASSLAGPSYNEQFF. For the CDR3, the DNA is TGTGCCAGCAGCCTAGCGGGGCCCTCCTACAATGAGCAGTTCTTC.

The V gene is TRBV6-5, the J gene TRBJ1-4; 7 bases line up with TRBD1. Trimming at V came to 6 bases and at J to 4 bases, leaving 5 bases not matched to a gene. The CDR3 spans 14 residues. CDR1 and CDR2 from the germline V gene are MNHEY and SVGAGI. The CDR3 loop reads CASSRGQLNEKLFF. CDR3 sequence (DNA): TGTGCCAGCAGCAGGGGACAGCTTAATGAAAAACTGTTTTTT.

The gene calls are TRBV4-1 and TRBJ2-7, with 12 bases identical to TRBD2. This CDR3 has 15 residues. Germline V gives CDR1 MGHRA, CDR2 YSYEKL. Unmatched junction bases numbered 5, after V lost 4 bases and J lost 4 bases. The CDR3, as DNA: TGCGCCAGCAGCCCCCTACTAGCGGGAGGATACGAGCAGTACTTC. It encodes CASSPLLAGGYEQYF.

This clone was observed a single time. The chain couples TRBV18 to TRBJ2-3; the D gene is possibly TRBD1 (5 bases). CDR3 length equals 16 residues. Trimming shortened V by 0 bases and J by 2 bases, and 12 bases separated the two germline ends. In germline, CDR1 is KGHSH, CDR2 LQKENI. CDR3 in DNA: TGTGCCAGCTCACCACCCCTGGCAGGGATCACAGATACGCAGTATTTT. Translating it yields CASSPPLAGITDTQYF.

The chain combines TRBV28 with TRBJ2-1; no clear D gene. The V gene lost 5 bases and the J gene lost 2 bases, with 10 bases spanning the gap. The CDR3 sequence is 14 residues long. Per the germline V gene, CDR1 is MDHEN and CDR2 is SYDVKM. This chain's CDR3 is CASSALLTYNEQFF. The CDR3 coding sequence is TGTGCCAGCAGTGCCTTGTTAACCTACAATGAGCAGTTCTTC.

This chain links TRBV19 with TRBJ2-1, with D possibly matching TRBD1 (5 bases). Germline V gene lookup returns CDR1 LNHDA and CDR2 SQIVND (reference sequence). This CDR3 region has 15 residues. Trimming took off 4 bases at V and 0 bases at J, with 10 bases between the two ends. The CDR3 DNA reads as TGTGCCAGTAGTACGGACATAAGCTCCTACAATGAGCAGTTCTTC. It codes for CASSTDISSYNEQFF.

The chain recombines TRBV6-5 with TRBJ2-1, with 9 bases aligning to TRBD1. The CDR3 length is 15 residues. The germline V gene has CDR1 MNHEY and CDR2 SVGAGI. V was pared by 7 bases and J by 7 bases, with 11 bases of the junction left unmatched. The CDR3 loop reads CASNTGGAGSNEQFF. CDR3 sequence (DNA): TGTGCCAGCAACACAGGGGGCGCCGGGAGTAATGAGCAGTTCTTC.

DNA for the CDR3: TGTGCCAGCAGCTTAGCCCCCTCCAGTAATCTCGAGCAGTACTTC. Its translation is CASSLAPSSNLEQYF. V usage is TRBV11-2 and J usage is TRBJ2-7; D uncertain. V was shortened by 1 base and J by 6 bases, with 16 bases between the two germline ends. The CDR3 loop spans 15 amino acids. In germline, CDR1 is SGHAT, CDR2 FQNNGV.

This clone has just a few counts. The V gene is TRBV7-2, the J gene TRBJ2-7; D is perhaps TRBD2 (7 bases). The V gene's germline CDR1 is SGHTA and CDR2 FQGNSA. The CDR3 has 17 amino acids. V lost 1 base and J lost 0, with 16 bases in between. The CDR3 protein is CASSLESGGTSSYEQYF. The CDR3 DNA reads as TGTGCCAGCAGCTTAGAGTCGGGGGGCACTAGCTCCTACGAGCAGTACTTC.

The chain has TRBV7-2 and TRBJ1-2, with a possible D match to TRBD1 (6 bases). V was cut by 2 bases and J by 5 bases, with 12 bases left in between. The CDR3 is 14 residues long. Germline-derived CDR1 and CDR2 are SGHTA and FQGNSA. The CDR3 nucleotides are TGTGCCAGCAGCTTAATCGGGGGCGGATATGGCTACACCTTC. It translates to CASSLIGGGYGYTF.

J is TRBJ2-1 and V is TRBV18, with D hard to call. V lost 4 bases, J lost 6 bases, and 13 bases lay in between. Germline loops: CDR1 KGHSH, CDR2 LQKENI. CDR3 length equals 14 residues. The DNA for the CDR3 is TGTGCCAGCTCACGAAACCCCGGGCCCAATGAGCAGTTCTTC. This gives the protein CASSRNPGPNEQFF.

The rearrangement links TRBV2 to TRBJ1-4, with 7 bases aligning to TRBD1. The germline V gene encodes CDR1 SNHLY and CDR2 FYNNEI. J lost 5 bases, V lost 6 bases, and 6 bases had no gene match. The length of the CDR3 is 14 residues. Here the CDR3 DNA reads TGTGCCAGCAGCCAACAGGGGTCAAATGAAAAACTGTTTTTT. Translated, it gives CASSQQGSNEKLFF.

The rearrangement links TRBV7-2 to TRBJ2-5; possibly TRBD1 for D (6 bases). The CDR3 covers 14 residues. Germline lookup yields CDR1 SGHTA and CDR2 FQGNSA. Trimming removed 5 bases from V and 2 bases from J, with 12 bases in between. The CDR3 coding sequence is TGTGCCAGCAGCCCCCAGACAGGTCAAGAGACCCAGTACTTC. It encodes CASSPQTGQETQYF.

Here the CDR3 reads CASSEITALYEQYF. The CDR3 bases are TGTGCCAGCAGTGAAATAACAGCATTATACGAGCAGTACTTC. This chain connects TRBV6-1 to TRBJ2-7; D ambiguous. The V end lost 2 bases, the J end lost 4 bases, and 12 bases lay between the germline ends. Germline V gene data show CDR1 as MNHNS and CDR2 as SASEGT. This CDR3 is built from 14 residues.

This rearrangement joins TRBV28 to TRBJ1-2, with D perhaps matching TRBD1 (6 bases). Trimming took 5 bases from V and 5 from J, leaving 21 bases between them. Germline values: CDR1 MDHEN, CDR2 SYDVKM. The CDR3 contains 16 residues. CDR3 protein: CASSPGGGRIYYGYTF. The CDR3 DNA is TGTGCCAGCAGTCCGGGAGGGGGAAGAATCTATTATGGCTACACCTTC.

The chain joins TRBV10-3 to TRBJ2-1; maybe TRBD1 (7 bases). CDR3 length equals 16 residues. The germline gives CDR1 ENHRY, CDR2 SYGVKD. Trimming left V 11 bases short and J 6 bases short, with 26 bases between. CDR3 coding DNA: TGTGCCTCCGCCCGACAGGGAGGCATTCCCTTCAATGAGCAGTTCTTC. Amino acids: CASARQGGIPFNEQFF.

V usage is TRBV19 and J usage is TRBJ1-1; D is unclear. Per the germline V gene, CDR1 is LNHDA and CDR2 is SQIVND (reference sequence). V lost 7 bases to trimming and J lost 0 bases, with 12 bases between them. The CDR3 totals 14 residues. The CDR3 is CASTLGLMNTEAFF. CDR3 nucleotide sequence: TGTGCCAGTACCCTAGGGTTAATGAACACTGAAGCTTTCTTT.

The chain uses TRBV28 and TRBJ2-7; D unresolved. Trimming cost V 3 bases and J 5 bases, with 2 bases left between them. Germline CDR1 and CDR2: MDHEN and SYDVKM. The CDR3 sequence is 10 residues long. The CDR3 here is CASSFDEQYF. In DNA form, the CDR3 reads TGTGCCAGCAGTTTCGACGAGCAGTACTTC.

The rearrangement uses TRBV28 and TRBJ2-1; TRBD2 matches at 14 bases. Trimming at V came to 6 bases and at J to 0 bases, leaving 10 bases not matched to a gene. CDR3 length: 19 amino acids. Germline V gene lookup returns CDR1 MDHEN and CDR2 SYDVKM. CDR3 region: CASSTGLAGVVGSYNEQFF. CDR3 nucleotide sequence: TGTGCCAGCAGCACGGGACTAGCGGGAGTGGTGGGCTCCTACAATGAGCAGTTCTTC.

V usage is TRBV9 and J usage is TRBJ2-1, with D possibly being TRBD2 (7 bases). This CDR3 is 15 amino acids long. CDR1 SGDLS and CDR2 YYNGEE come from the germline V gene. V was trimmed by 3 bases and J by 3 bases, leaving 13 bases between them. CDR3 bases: TGTGCCAGCAGCGGGGAGGGGACATACTACAATGAGCAGTTCTTC. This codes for CASSGEGTYYNEQFF.

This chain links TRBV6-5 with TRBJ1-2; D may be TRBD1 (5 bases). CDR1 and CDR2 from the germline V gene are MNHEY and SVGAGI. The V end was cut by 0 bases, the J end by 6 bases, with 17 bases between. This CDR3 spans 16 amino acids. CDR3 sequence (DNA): TGTGCCAGCAGTTACTCGAGTGGGGGTAGCTTCGATGGCTACACCTTC. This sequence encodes CASSYSSGGSFDGYTF.

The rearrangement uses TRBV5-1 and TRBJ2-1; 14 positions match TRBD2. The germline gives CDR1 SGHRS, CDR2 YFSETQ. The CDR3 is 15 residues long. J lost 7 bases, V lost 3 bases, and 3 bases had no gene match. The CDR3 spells CASSSGTSGGNEQFF. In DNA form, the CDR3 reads TGCGCCAGCAGCTCCGGGACTAGCGGGGGTAATGAGCAGTTCTTC.

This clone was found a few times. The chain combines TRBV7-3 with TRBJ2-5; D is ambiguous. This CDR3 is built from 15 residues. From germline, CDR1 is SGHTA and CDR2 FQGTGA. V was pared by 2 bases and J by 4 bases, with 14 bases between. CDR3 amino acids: CASSLGSGRLETQYF. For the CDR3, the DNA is TGTGCCAGCAGCTTAGGTAGTGGGCGCTTAGAGACCCAGTACTTC.

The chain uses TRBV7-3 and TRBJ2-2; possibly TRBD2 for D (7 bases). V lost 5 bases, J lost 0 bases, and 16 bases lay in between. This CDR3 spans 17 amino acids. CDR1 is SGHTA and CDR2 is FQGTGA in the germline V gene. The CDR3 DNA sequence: TGTGCCAGCAGCACACGGCGGGGGCGGACGAACACCGGGGAGCTGTTTTTT. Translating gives CASSTRRGRTNTGELFF.

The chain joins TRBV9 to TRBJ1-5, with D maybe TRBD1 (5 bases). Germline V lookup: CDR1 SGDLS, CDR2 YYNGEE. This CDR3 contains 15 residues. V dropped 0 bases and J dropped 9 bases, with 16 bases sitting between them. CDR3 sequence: CASSVGWGDSGPQHF. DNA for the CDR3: TGTGCCAGCAGCGTAGGTTGGGGGGACTCGGGGCCCCAGCATTTT.

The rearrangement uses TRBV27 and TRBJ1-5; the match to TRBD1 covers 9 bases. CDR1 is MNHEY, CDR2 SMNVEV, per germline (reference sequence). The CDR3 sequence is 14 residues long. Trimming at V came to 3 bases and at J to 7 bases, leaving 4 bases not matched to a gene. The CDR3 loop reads CASSFRQGGQPQHF. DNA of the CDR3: TGTGCCAGCAGTTTCCGACAGGGGGGCCAGCCCCAGCATTTT.